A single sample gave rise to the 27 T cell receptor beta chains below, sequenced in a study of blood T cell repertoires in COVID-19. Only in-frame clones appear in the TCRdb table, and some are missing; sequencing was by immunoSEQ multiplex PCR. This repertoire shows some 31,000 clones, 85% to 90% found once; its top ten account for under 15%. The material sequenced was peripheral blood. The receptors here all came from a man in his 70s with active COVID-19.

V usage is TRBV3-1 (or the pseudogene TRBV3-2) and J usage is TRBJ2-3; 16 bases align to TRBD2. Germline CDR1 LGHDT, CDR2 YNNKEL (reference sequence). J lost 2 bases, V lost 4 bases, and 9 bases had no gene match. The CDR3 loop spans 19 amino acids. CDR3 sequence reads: CASSPRGTSGRGFTDTQYF. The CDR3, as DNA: TGTGCCAGCAGCCCGCGGGGGACTAGCGGGAGGGGATTCACAGATACGCAGTATTTT.

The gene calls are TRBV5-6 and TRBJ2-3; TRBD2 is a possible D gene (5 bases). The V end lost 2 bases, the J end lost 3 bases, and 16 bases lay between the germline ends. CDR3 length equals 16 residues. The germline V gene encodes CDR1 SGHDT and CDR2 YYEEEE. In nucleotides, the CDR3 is TGTGCCAGCAGCTTCCGGACTTACACTCTGACAGATACGCAGTATTTT. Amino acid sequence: CASSFRTYTLTDTQYF.

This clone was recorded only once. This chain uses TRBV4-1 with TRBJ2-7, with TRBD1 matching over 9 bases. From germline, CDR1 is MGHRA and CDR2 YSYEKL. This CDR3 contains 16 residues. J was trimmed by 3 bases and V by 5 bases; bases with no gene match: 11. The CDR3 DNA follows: TGCGCCAGCAGCTTAAATCCGGGACAGGGAGTCTACGAGCAGTACTTC. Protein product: CASSLNPGQGVYEQYF.

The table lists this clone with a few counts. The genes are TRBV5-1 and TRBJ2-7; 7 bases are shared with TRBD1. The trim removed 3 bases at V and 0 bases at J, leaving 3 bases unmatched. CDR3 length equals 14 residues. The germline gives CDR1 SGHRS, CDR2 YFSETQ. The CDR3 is CASSSTGNSYEQYF. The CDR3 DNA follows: TGCGCCAGCAGCTCGACAGGGAACTCCTACGAGCAGTACTTC.

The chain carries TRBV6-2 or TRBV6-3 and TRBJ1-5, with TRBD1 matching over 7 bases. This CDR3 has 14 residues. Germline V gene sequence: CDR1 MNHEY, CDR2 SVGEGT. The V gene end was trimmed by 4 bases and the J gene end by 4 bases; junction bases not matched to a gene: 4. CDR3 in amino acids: CASSWTGLNQPQHF. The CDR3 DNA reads TGTGCCAGCAGTTGGACAGGCTTAAATCAGCCCCAGCATTTT.

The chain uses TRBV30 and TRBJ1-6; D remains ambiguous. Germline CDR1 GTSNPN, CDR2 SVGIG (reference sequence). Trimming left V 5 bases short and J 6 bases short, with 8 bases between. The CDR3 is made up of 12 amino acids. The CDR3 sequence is CAWAEINSPLHF. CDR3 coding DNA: TGTGCCTGGGCCGAGATTAATTCACCCCTCCACTTT. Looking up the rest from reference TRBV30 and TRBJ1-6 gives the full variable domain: SQTIHQWPATLVQPVGSPLSLECTVEGTSNPNLYWYRQAAGRGLQLLFYSVGIGQISSEVPQNLSASRPQDRQFILSSKKLLLSDSGFYLCAWAEINSPLHFGNGTRLTVT.

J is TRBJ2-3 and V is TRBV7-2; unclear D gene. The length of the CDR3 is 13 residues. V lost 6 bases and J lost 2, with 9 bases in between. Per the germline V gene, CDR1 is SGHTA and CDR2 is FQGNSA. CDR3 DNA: TGTGCCAGCAGGACAACGGTCACAGATACGCAGTATTTT. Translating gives CASRTTVTDTQYF.

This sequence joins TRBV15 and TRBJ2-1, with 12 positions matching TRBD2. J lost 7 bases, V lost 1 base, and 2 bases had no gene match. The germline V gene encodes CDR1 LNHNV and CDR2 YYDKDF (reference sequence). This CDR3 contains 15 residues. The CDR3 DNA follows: TGTGCCACCAGCAGAGCTAGCGGGAGGGTGAATGAGCAGTTCTTC. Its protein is CATSRASGRVNEQFF. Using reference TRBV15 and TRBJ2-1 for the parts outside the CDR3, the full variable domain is DAMVIQNPRYQVTQFGKPVTLSCSQTLNHNVMYWYQQKSSQAPKLLFHYYDKDFNNEADTPDNFQSRRPNTSFCFLDIRSPGLGDTAMYLCATSRASGRVNEQFFGPGTRLTVL.

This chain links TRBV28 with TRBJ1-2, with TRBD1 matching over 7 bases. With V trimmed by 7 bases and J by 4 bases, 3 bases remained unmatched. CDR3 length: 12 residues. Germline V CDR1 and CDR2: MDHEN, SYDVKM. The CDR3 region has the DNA TGTGCCAGCACCGGGACAGCCTATGGCTACACCTTC. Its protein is CASTGTAYGYTF.

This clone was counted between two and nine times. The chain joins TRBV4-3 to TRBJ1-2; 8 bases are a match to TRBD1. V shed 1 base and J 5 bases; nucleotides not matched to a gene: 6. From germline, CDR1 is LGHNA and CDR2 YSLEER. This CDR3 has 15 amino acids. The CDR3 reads CASSQGLGQAYGYTF. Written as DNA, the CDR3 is TGCGCCAGCAGCCAAGGATTGGGACAGGCATATGGCTACACCTTC.

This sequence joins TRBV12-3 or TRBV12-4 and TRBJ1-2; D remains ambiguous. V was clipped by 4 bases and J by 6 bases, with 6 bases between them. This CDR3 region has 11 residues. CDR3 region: CASSYRDGYTF. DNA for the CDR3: TGTGCCAGCAGTTACCGAGATGGCTACACCTTC.

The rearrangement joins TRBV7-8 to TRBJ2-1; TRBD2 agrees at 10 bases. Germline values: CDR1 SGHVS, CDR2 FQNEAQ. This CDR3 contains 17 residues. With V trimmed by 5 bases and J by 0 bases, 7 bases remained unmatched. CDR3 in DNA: TGTGCCAGCAGCCTAGGGAGCGGGAGGGTCTCCTACAATGAGCAGTTCTTC. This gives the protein CASSLGSGRVSYNEQFF.

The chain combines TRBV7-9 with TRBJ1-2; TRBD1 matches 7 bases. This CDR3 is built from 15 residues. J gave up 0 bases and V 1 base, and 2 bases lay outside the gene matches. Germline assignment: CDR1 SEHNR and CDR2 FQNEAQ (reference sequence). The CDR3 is CASSLDRGSNYGYTF. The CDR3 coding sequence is TGTGCCAGCAGCTTAGACAGGGGCTCTAACTATGGCTACACCTTC.

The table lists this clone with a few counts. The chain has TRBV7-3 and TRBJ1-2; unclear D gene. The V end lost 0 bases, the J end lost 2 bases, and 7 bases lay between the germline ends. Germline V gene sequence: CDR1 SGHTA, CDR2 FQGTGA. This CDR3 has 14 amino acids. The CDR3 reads CASSLTARNYGYTF. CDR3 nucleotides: TGTGCCAGCAGCTTAACCGCCAGGAACTATGGCTACACCTTC.

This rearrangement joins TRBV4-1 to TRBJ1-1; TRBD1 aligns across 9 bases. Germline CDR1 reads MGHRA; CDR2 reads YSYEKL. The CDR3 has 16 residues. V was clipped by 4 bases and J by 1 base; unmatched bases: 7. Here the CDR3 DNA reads TGCGCCAGCAGCCCAGGGACAGGGAGCGGGAACACTGAAGCTTTCTTT. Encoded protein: CASSPGTGSGNTEAFF.

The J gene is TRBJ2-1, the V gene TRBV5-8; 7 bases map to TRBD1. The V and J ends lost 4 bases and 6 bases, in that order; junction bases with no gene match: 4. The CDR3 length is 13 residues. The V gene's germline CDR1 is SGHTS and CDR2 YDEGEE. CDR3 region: CASSPDRSNEQFF. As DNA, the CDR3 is TGTGCCAGCAGCCCGGACAGGTCCAATGAGCAGTTCTTC. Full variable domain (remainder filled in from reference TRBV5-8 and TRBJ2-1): EAGVTQSPTHLIKTRGQQATLRCSPISGHTSVYWYQQALGLGLQFLLWYDEGEERNRGNFPPRFSGRQFPNYSSELNVNALELEDSALYLCASSPDRSNEQFFGPGTRLTVL.

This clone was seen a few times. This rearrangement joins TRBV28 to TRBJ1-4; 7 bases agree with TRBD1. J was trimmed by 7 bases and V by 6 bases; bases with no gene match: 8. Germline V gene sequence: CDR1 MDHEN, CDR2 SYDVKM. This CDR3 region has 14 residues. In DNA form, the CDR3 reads TGTGCCAGCAGATTCGACAGGGTCGGTGAAAAACTGTTTTTT. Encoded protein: CASRFDRVGEKLFF.

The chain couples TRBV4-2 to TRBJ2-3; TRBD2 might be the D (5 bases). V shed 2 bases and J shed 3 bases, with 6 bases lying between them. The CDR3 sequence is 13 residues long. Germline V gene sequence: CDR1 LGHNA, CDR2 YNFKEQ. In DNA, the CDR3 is TGTGCCAGCAGCCAAAGGAGGACAGATACGCAGTATTTT. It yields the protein CASSQRRTDTQYF.

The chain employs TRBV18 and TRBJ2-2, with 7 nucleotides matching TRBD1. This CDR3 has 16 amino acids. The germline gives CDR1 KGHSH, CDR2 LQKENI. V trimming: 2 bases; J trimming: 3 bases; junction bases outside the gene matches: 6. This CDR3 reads CASSPGRQGYTGELFF. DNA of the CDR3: TGTGCCAGCTCACCAGGAAGACAGGGCTACACCGGGGAGCTGTTTTTT.

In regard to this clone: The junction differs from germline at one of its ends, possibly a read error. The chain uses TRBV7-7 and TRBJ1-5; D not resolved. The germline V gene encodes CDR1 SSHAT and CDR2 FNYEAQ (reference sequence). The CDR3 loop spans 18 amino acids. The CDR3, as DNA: TGTGCTAGCAGCTCCTGGAGGTACGGCGAAATTAGCAATCAGCCCCAGCATTTT. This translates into CASSSWRYGEISNQPQHF.

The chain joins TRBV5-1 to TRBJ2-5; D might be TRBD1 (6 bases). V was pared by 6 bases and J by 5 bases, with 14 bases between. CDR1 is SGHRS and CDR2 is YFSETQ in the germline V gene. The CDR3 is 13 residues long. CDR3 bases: TGCGCCAGCACCGAACAGGGTCCGGAGACCCAGTACTTC. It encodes CASTEQGPETQYF. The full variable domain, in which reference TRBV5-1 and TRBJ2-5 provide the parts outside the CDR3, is KAGVTQTPRYLIKTRGQQVTLSCSPISGHRSVSWYQQTPGQGLQFLFEYFSETQRNKGNFPGRFSGRQFSNSRSEMNVSTLELGDSALYLCASTEQGPETQYFGPGTRLLVL.

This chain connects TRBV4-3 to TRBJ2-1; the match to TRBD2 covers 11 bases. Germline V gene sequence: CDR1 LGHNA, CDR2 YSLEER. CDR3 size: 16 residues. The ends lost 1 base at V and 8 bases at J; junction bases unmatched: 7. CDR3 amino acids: CASSQVGSGRGYEQFF. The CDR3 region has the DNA TGCGCCAGCAGCCAAGTAGGTAGCGGGAGGGGGTATGAGCAGTTCTTC.

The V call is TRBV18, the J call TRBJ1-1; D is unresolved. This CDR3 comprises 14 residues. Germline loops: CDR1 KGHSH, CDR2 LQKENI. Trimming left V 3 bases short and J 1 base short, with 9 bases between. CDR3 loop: CASSPASKNTEAFF. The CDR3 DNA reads TGTGCCAGCTCACCGGCCTCCAAGAACACTGAAGCTTTCTTT.

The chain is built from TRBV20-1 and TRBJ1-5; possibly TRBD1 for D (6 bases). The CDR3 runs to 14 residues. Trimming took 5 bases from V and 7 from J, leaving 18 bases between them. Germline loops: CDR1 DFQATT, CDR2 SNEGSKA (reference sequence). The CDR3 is CSAGVGGAAQPQHF. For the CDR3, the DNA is TGCAGTGCTGGTGTCGGGGGGGCAGCGCAGCCCCAGCATTTT.

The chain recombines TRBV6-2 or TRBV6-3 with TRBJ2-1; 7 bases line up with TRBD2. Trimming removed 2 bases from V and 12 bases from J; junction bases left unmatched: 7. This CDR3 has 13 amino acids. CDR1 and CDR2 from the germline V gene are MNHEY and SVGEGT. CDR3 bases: TGTGCCAGCAGTTACCTCGGACTAGTGGGGCAGTTCTTC. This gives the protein CASSYLGLVGQFF.

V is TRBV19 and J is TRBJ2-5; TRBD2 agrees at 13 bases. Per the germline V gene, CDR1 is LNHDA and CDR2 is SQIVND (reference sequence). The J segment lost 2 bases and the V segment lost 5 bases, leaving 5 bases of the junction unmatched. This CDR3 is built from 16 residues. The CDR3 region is CASSPGLAGVQETQYF. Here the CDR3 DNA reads TGTGCCAGTAGTCCCGGACTAGCGGGAGTTCAAGAGACCCAGTACTTC. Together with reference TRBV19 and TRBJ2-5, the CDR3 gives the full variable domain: DGGITQSPKYLFRKEGQNVTLSCEQNLNHDAMYWYRQDPGQGLRLIYYSQIVNDFQKGDIAEGYSVSREKKESFPLTVTSAQKNPTAFYLCASSPGLAGVQETQYFGPGTRLLVL.

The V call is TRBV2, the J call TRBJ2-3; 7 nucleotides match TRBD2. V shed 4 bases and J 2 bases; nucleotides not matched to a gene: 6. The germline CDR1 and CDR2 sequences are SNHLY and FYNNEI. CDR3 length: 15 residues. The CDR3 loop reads CASSGTGGNTDTQYF. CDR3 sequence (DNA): TGTGCCAGCAGTGGGACGGGAGGAAACACAGATACGCAGTATTTT.